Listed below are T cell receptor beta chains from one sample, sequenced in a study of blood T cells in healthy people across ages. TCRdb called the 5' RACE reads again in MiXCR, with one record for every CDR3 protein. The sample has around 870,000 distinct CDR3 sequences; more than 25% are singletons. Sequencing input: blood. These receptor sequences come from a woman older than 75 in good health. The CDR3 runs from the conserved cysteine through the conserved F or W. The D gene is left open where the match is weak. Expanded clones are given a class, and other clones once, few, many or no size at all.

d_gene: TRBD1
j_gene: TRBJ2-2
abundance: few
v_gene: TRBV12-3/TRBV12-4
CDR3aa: CASSRRQGRTGELFF
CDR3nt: TGTGCCAGCAGTCGACGACAGGGTCGAACCGGGGAGCTGTTTTTT

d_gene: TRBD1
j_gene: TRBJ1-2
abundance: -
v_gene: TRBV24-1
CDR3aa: CATSAQGYGYTF
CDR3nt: TGTGCCACCAGTGCACAGGGGTATGGCTACACCTTC

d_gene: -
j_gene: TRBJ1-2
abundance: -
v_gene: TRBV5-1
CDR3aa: CASSLASQDYGYTF
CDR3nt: TGCGCCAGCAGCTTGGCGTCACAGGACTATGGCTACACCTTC

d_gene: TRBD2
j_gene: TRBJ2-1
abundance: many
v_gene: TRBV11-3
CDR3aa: CASSLSGGARNEQFF
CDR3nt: TGTGCCAGCAGCCTCAGCGGGGGGGCTAGGAATGAGCAGTTCTTC

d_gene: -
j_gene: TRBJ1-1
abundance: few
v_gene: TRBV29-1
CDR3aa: CSVEGPGGAEAFF
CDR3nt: TGCAGCGTTGAAGGGCCTGGAGGGGCTGAAGCTTTCTTT

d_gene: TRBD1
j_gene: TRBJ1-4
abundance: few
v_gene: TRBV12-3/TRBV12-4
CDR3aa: CASSFGTVDEKLFF
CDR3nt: TGTGCCAGCAGTTTCGGGACAGTCGATGAAAAACTGTTTTTT

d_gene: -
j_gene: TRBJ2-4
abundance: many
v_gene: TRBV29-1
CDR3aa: CSVLGSGIQYF
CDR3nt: TGCAGCGTTCTCGGGTCAGGTATTCAGTACTTC

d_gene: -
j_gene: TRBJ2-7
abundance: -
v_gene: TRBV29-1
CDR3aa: CSAGLIQPYEQYF
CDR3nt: TGCAGCGCGGGACTCATTCAGCCTTACGAGCAGTACTTC

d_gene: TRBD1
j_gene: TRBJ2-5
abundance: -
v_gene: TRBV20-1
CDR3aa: CSALRGTFGETQYF
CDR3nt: TGCAGTGCTCTCAGGGGGACATTCGGGGAGACCCAGTACTTC

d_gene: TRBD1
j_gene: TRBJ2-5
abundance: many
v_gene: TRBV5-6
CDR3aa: CASSTLGTGGQETQYF
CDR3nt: TGTGCCAGCAGCACCCTTGGGACAGGGGGACAAGAGACCCAGTACTTC

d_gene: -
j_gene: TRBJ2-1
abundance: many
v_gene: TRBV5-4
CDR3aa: CASSLISELSAGEQFF
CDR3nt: TGTGCCAGCAGCTTAATTTCGGAACTCAGCGCGGGTGAGCAGTTCTTC

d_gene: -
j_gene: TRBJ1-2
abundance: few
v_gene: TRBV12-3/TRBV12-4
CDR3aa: CASSFRVAGYTF
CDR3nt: TGTGCCAGCAGTTTCAGGGTAGCTGGCTACACCTTC

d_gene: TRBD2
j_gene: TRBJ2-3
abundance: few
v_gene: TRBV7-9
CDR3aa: CASSGGGRATDTQYF
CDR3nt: TGTGCCAGCAGCGGGGGAGGGCGCGCAACAGATACGCAGTATTTT

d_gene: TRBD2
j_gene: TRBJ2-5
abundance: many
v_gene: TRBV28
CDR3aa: CASRPGTSGGHQETQYF
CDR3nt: TGTGCCAGCAGACCCGGGACTAGCGGGGGACATCAAGAGACCCAGTACTTC

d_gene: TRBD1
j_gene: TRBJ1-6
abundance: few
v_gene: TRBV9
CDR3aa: CASSVEGYYRGDSPLHF
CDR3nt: TGTGCCAGCAGCGTAGAGGGGTACTACAGGGGTGATTCACCCCTCCACTTT

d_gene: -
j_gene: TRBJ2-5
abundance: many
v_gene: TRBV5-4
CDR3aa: CASGGDTKETQYF
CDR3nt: TGTGCCAGCGGGGGGGACACCAAAGAGACCCAGTACTTC

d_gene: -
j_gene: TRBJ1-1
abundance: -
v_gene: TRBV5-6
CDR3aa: CASSLVGRLNTEAFF
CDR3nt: TGTGCCAGCAGCTTGGTAGGGCGATTGAACACTGAAGCTTTCTTT

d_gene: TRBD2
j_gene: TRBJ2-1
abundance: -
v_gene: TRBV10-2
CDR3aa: CASSETPGGEQFF
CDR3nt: TGCGCCAGCAGTGAGACCCCGGGGGGTGAGCAGTTCTTC

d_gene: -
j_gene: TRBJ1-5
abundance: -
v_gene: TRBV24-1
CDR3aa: CATSNSQDLPEPQHF
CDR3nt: TGTGCCACCAGTAACTCCCAGGACCTCCCGGAGCCCCAGCATTTT

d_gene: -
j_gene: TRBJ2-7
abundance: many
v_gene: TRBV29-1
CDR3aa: CSAGQPCSYEQYF
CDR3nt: TGCAGCGCTGGACAGCCCTGCTCCTACGAGCAGTACTTC

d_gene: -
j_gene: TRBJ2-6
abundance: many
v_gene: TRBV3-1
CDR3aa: CASSLGASGANVLTF
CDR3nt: TGTGCCAGCAGCTTAGGAGCCTCTGGGGCCAACGTCCTGACTTTC

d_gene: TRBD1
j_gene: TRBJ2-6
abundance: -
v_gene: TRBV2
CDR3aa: CASKQGASFGANVLTF
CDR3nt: TGTGCCAGCAAACAGGGGGCTAGTTTTGGGGCCAACGTCCTGACTTTC

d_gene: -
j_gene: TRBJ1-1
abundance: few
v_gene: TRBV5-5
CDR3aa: CASNKGRGEAFF
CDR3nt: TGTGCCAGCAACAAGGGAAGAGGAGAAGCTTTCTTT

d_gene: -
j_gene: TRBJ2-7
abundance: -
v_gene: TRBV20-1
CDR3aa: CNARDWSATSYEQYF
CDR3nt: TGCAATGCTAGAGATTGGAGCGCTACCTCCTACGAGCAGTACTTC